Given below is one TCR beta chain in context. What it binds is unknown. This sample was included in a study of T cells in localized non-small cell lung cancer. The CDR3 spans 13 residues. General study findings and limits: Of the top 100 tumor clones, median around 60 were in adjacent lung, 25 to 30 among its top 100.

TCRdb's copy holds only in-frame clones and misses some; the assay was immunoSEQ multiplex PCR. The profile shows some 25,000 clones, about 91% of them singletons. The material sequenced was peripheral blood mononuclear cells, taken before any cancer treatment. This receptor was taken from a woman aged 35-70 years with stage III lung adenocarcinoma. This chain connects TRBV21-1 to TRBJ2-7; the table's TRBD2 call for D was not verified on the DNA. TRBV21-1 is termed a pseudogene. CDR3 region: CASSSAFGYEQYF. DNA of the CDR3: TGTGCCAGCAGCTCCGCGTTTGGTTACGAGCAGTACTTC.